These 16 T cell receptor beta chains were all obtained from the same sample, sequenced in a study of T cells in Graves' hyperthyroidism and ophthalmopathy. Template material for amplifying TCR beta CDR3 regions consisted of RNA transcripts. During a first-round RT-PCR of the TCR CDR3, the HTBI primer set was used. TCRdb used MiXCR to reprocess the multiplex PCR reads, holding one entry per CDR3 protein. The sample yields about 590,000 distinct CDR3 sequences, around a sixth seen once. Sequencing was done on a sample of blood. The receptor source for this set is a woman in her twenties or thirties with Graves' hyperthyroidism.

This rearrangement joins TRBV12-3 or TRBV12-4 to TRBJ1-1; TRBD1 might be the D (5 bases). V shed 6 bases and J shed 1 base, with 18 bases lying between them. The CDR3 is 16 amino acids. CDR3 sequence reads: CASSTTGGARNTEAFF. Here the CDR3 DNA reads TGTGCCAGCAGCACAACGGGAGGGGCGCGGAACACTGAAGCTTTCTTT.

This clonotype occurred many times. J is TRBJ2-2 and V is TRBV7-3; D tentatively reads TRBD1 or TRBD2 (5 bases each). Germline values: CDR1 SGHTA, CDR2 FQGTGA. Deletions cut 5 bases from V and 8 bases from J, with 15 bases between. CDR3 length: 14 residues. CDR3 sequence reads: CASSRGRDEGELFF. The DNA of the CDR3 is TGTGCCAGCAGCCGCGGACGGGACGAAGGGGAGCTGTTTTTT.

This clonotype was counted ten times or more. The chain has TRBV12-3 or TRBV12-4 and TRBJ2-5; D is unclear. V lost 7 bases to trimming and J lost 0 bases, with 9 bases between them. The CDR3 totals 13 residues. The DNA of the CDR3 is TGTGCCAGCACCAGTCAGGACCAAGAGACCCAGTACTTC. This codes for CASTSQDQETQYF.

This clonotype has ten or more counts. The CDR3: CASSPRTGVNEQFF. CDR3 sequence (DNA): TGTGCCAGCTCACCAAGAACAGGGGTAAATGAGCAGTTCTTC. The rearrangement uses TRBV18 and TRBJ2-1; 7 bases line up with TRBD1. Unmatched junction bases numbered 5, after V lost 2 bases and J lost 7 bases. The CDR3 length is 14 residues. CDR1 and CDR2 (germline): KGHSH, LQKENI.

This clonotype was observed many times. CDR3 loop: CASSIRTENTEAFF. The CDR3 coding sequence is TGTGCCAGCAGCATTAGGACGGAGAACACTGAAGCTTTCTTT. The J gene is TRBJ1-1, the V gene TRBV28; D ambiguous. The V and J ends lost 6 bases and 1 base respectively, with 12 bases between them. Germline loops: CDR1 MDHEN, CDR2 SYDVKM. The CDR3 is made up of 14 amino acids.

This clonotype came up many times. The rearrangement uses TRBV7-6 and TRBJ2-7, with TRBD2 matching over 7 bases. Germline-derived CDR1 and CDR2 are SGHVS and FNYEAQ. The ends lost 2 bases at V and 3 bases at J; junction bases unmatched: 7. The CDR3 is 15 residues long. DNA of the CDR3: TGTGCCAGCAGCTTATACTATTCGGGGGGCTACGAGCAGTACTTC. Translated, it gives CASSLYYSGGYEQYF.

This clonotype appeared many times. J is TRBJ1-1 and V is TRBV27; the D is unclear. Trimming took 7 bases from V and 4 from J, leaving 13 bases between them. The CDR3 is 13 amino acids. CDR1 is MNHEY, CDR2 SMNVEV, per germline (reference sequence). CDR3: CASTSNIGTEAFF. CDR3 sequence (DNA): TGTGCCAGCACCTCAAACATTGGCACTGAAGCTTTCTTT.

The chain combines TRBV7-2 with TRBJ2-2, with D uncertain. V lost 6 bases and J 7 bases, leaving 12 bases between the germline ends. Germline assignment: CDR1 SGHTA and CDR2 FQGNSA. The CDR3 length is 13 residues. The CDR3 DNA reads as TGTGCCAGCAGACCTGAGGCACTCGGGGAGCTGTTTTTT. Its translation is CASRPEALGELFF.

Many counts were recorded for this clonotype. This rearrangement joins TRBV11-2 to TRBJ2-1, with TRBD2 matching over 13 bases. This CDR3 has 16 amino acids. J was trimmed by 10 bases and V by 5 bases; bases with no gene match: 11. In germline, CDR1 is SGHAT, CDR2 FQNNGV. The CDR3 DNA reads TGTGCCAGCAGCGCACCGGGACTAGCGGGACGTGACGAGCAGTTCTTC. This gives the protein CASSAPGLAGRDEQFF.

This clonotype was detected many times. This chain connects TRBV6-2 or TRBV6-3 to TRBJ1-1; D is unresolved. Trimming shortened V by 5 bases and J by 6 bases, and 22 bases separated the two germline ends. Germline CDR1 reads MNHEY; CDR2 reads SVGEGT. The CDR3 spans 16 residues. CDR3 in amino acids: CASSLRLVLTLSEAFF. In DNA, the CDR3 is TGTGCCAGCAGTCTACGTCTTGTCTTGACCTTATCTGAAGCTTTCTTT.

In its sample, this clonotype was seen many times. J is TRBJ2-7 and V is TRBV6-5, with 9 bases identical to TRBD2. This CDR3 has 15 amino acids. The J segment lost 2 bases and the V segment lost 2 bases, leaving 4 bases of the junction unmatched. Per the germline V gene, CDR1 is MNHEY and CDR2 is SVGAGI. DNA of the CDR3: TGTGCCAGCAGTTACGGGGCTAGCGGGACCTACGAGCAGTACTTC. Its translation is CASSYGASGTYEQYF.

The V gene is TRBV7-6, the J gene TRBJ2-1; possible D gene TRBD2, 5 bases. There are 15 residues in the CDR3. Trimming took 1 base from V and 7 from J, leaving 14 bases between them. Germline CDR1 is SGHVS and CDR2 is FNYEAQ. CDR3 protein: CASSLVGSRRNEQFF. The DNA for the CDR3 is TGTGCCAGCAGCTTAGTGGGGAGTCGTAGGAATGAGCAGTTCTTC.

In this sample, this clonotype turned up many times. The chain employs TRBV2 and TRBJ1-5; 9 bases agree with TRBD1. This CDR3 region has 13 residues. Germline V gene data show CDR1 as SNHLY and CDR2 as FYNNEI. V was clipped by 7 bases and J by 7 bases; unmatched bases: 5. The CDR3 nucleotides read TGTGCCAGCAAGGACAGGGGTGAACAGCCCCAGCATTTT. Its translation is CASKDRGEQPQHF.

This clonotype has ten or more counts. This chain uses TRBV6-1 with TRBJ2-1; a possible D gene is TRBD2 (5 bases). Trimming took 7 bases from V and 0 from J, leaving 10 bases between them. Germline-derived CDR1 and CDR2 are MNHNS and SASEGT. This CDR3 contains 14 residues. The chain's CDR3 is CASIGLASYNEQFF. CDR3 coding DNA: TGTGCCAGCATAGGGCTAGCCTCCTACAATGAGCAGTTCTTC.

The V gene is TRBV5-4, the J gene TRBJ2-6; the D is unclear. V lost 0 bases to trimming and J lost 3 bases, with 7 bases between them. CDR3 length equals 15 residues. Germline CDR1 is SGHNT and CDR2 is YYREEE (reference sequence). DNA of the CDR3: TGTGCCAGCAGCTTGGCCGGGTATGGGGCCAACGTCCTGACTTTC. This encodes CASSLAGYGANVLTF.

The chain has TRBV9 and TRBJ2-1; 11 bases align to TRBD1. Germline V gene data show CDR1 as SGDLS and CDR2 as YYNGEE. V shed 0 bases, J shed 5 bases, and the junction held 4 bases outside the gene matches. The CDR3 totals 16 residues. The CDR3 is CASSVAWTGGHNEQFF. The CDR3 DNA reads TGTGCCAGCAGCGTAGCATGGACAGGGGGCCACAATGAGCAGTTCTTC.